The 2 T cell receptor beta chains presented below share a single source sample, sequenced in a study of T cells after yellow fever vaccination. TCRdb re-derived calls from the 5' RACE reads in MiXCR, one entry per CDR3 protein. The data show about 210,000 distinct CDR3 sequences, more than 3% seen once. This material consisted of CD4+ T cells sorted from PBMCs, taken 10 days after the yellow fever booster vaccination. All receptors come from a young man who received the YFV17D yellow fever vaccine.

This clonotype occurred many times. Here the CDR3 DNA reads TGTGCCTGCATGGCTAGCGGCACAGATACGCAGTATTTT. The encoded protein is CACMASGTDTQYF. The chain carries TRBV12-3 or TRBV12-4 and TRBJ2-3; the D gene is possibly TRBD2 (6 bases). CDR3 length: 13 residues. V lost 11 bases to trimming and J lost 1 base, with 13 bases between them.

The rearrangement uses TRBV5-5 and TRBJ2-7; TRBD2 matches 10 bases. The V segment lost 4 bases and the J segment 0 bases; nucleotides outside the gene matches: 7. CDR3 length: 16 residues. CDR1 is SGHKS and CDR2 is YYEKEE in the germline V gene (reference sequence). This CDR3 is CASSPGPSGSSYEQYF. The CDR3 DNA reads TGTGCCAGCAGCCCCGGCCCTAGCGGGAGCTCCTACGAGCAGTACTTC.